Listed below are T cell receptor beta chains from one sample, sequenced in a study of shared clonotypes between healthy human individuals. Assay used: immunoSEQ multiplex PCR; TCRdb lists only in-frame clones, some missing. In the table there are about 640,000 clones, roughly 70% of which are singletons. The material sequenced was memory CD4+ T cells sorted from blood. The receptors here all came from a woman in her 30s in good health. The CDR3 runs from the conserved cysteine through the conserved F or W. The order of the fields is CDR3 DNA, CDR3 protein, V gene, D gene, J gene, clone size. The D gene is left open where the match is weak. The size of a clone is reported for some rows only, either as once, few or many, or as a class for expanded clones.

TGTGCCAGCAGTTACAGGGAATTGACTTCACCCCTCCACTTT CASSYRELTSPLHF TRBV28 - TRBJ1-6 -
TGTGCCAGCAGTCGGACCGGAGGGGGCTACACCTTC CASSRTGGGYTF TRBV6-5 - TRBJ1-2 many
TGCGCCAGCAGCTCCGGTCTCTTCCCGGGGGAGCTGTTTTTT CASSSGLFPGELFF TRBV5-1 - TRBJ2-2 -
TGTGCCAGCAGCGTCCTCCACATTCCGGGGGCAGGATCATTATTTAGCAATCAGCCCCAGCATTTT CASSVLHIPGAGSLFSNQPQHF TRBV9 - TRBJ1-5 -
TGTGCCAGCAGTTCGGACAGGGAGAACACCGGGGAGCTGTTTTTT CASSSDRENTGELFF TRBV28 TRBD1 TRBJ2-2 -
TGTGCCAGCAGTTCCTCGATTCAGGGTGAAAAACTGTTTTTT CASSSSIQGEKLFF TRBV6-6 - TRBJ1-4 -
TGCGCCAGCAGCCAAGACTCGGCAGGGGGCCATCAGCCCCAGCATTTT CASSQDSAGGHQPQHF TRBV4-1 TRBD1 TRBJ1-5 many
TGTGCCAGCAGCTTACACCCCCGGGACAGCCAACTGTTTTTT CASSLHPRDSQLFF TRBV7-2 TRBD1 TRBJ1-4 -
TGTGCCAGCAGCTTAGGTCCCCAAAAAGCCGGCTACACCTTC CASSLGPQKAGYTF TRBV7-2 - TRBJ1-2 -
TGTGCCAGCAGCCGCACAATGGGACAGGGGAACACTGAAGCTTTCTTT CASSRTMGQGNTEAFF TRBV14 TRBD1 TRBJ1-1 -
TGTGCCAGCAGTGAATCGGGGCTTAGCAATCAGCCCCAGCATTTT CASSESGLSNQPQHF TRBV6-1 - TRBJ1-5 -
TGTGCCAGCAGCTTAGATGCGACTTTCTCCTACGAGCAGTACTTC CASSLDATFSYEQYF TRBV7-8 - TRBJ2-7 -
TGTGCCAGCAGTCAGGGAGAAGGGACCGGGGAGCTGTTTTTT CASSQGEGTGELFF TRBV7-9 - TRBJ2-2 -
TGTGCCAGCAGCCCTCTAGCGGGAGTTGGAGATACGCAGTATTTT CASSPLAGVGDTQYF TRBV9 TRBD2 TRBJ2-3 -
TGTGCCAGCAGCTTAGGGCCCGTCGGGTCCTACGAGCAGTACTTC CASSLGPVGSYEQYF TRBV7-3 - TRBJ2-7 -
TGTGCCAGCTCACCACCGAGGGACAGGAACACTGAAGCTTTCTTT CASSPPRDRNTEAFF TRBV18 TRBD1 TRBJ1-1 -
TGTGCCAGCAGTTATACGGGACAGACATATGGCTACACCTTC CASSYTGQTYGYTF TRBV27 TRBD1 TRBJ1-2 -
TGTGCCAGTAGGGAGGAGGTTCGCTCTGGGGCCAACGTCCTGACTTTC CASREEVRSGANVLTF TRBV19 - TRBJ2-6 -
TGTGCCAGCTCACCACAAGGACGCGAGCAGTACTTC CASSPQGREQYF TRBV18 - TRBJ2-7 -
TGTGCCAGCAGTCCTAGCTTAACGACTAGCGGGAGGGCCCGGTACGAGCAGTACTTC CASSPSLTTSGRARYEQYF TRBV27 TRBD2 TRBJ2-7 -
TGTGCCAGCAGCACCGGACTAGCGGGAGCGGGCACAGATACGCAGTATTTT CASSTGLAGAGTDTQYF TRBV9 TRBD2 TRBJ2-3 once
TGTGCCAGCAGTTCCGGTGGGGACTCCTCAACTAATGAAAAACTGTTTTTT CASSSGGDSSTNEKLFF TRBV28 - TRBJ1-4 -
TGCGCCAGCAGCCAAGACGGTGAAAAACTGTTTTTT CASSQDGEKLFF TRBV4-1 - TRBJ1-4 -
TGTGCCAGCTCCCCGACCTTAATAGGCACAGATACGCAGTATTTT CASSPTLIGTDTQYF TRBV18 - TRBJ2-3 -
TGTGCCAGCAGCTCGACCGGACTAGCGGGAACCTACGAGCAGTACTTC CASSSTGLAGTYEQYF TRBV7-2 TRBD2 TRBJ2-7 -
TGTGCCATCAGTGAGTCCTACGGAGAGACCCAGTACTTC CAISESYGETQYF TRBV10-3 - TRBJ2-5 -
TGTGCCAGCAGTGAGCAGCGGGGATCCTACGAGCAGTACTTC CASSEQRGSYEQYF TRBV2 TRBD2 TRBJ2-7 -
TGTGCCAGCAGTTTTTTCGCCCTTGGCTACACCTTC CASSFFALGYTF TRBV28 - TRBJ1-2 -
TGTGCCAGCAGTCCGGGACTAGCGGGGACCTACGAGCAGTACTTC CASSPGLAGTYEQYF TRBV27 TRBD2 TRBJ2-7 -
TGTGCCAGCAGCTTCCGACAGCGGAGTAGCTCCTACAATGAGCAGTTCTTC CASSFRQRSSSYNEQFF TRBV4-2 - TRBJ2-1 -
TGTGCCAGCAGCTGGATCCTGAACACTGAAGCTTTCTTT CASSWILNTEAFF TRBV7-9 - TRBJ1-1 few
TGTGCCACCAGCAGAGGGAGGGAAAATGAGCAGTTCTTC CATSRGRENEQFF TRBV15 - TRBJ2-1 few
TGCGCCAGCAGTGGGCTGGGAGGGTCTGGAAACACCATATATTTT CASSGLGGSGNTIYF TRBV23-1 - TRBJ1-3 -
TGTGCCTGGAGTAGGGGACACCTTAACACTGAAGCTTTCTTT CAWSRGHLNTEAFF TRBV30 - TRBJ1-1 -
TGTGCCACCAGCAGGACCACCTCAGGGGTCGAGCAGTTCTTC CATSRTTSGVEQFF TRBV15 - TRBJ2-1 -
TGTGCCAGCAGTTTAGAGGGGAGTACAGCCTACAATGAGCAGTTCTTC CASSLEGSTAYNEQFF TRBV27 - TRBJ2-1 once
TGTGCCAGCAGCATACAAGCAACTAATGAAAAACTGTTTTTT CASSIQATNEKLFF TRBV7-6 - TRBJ1-4 few
TGTGCCAGCAATGGAGGGCAAGCTTTGTCGTCGGACGAGCAGTACTTC CASNGGQALSSDEQYF TRBV2 - TRBJ2-7 -
TGTGCCAGCAGCCCGACTAGGTCTACCGGGGAGCTGTTTTTT CASSPTRSTGELFF TRBV5-6 - TRBJ2-2 -
TGTGCCAGCAGCCAGACTAGCGGGAGTATGAATGAGCAGTTCTTC CASSQTSGSMNEQFF TRBV7-9 TRBD2 TRBJ2-1 -
TGTGCCAGCAGCACCAGCCAGACCTCACCGGCTTTCTTT CASSTSQTSPAFF TRBV6-5 - TRBJ1-1 -
TGTGCCAGTAGTACATCTGAAAAACTGTTTTTT CASSTSEKLFF TRBV19 - TRBJ1-4 -
TGTGCCAGCACCTACAGTATTCCCCTCCAGTACTTC CASTYSIPLQYF TRBV2 - TRBJ2-5 -
TGTGCCAGCAGTTCGACAGGCCCTGGGGAGCTGTTTTTT CASSSTGPGELFF TRBV6-5 - TRBJ2-2 -
TGTGCCAGCAGCCAGTCACTGGGGATGAGGGAGCAGTACTTC CASSQSLGMREQYF TRBV14 - TRBJ2-7 -
TGTGCCAGCTCATCTCAGCCGGAAAAACTGTTTTTT CASSSQPEKLFF TRBV18 - TRBJ1-4 -
TGCGCCAGCAGCCCCCAGGGCGCCTACGAGCAGTACTTC CASSPQGAYEQYF TRBV5-1 - TRBJ2-7 -
TGCGCCAGCAGCTCGGGACAGGGCCCTACTAGTTATGAAAAACTGTTTTTT CASSSGQGPTSYEKLFF TRBV5-1 TRBD1 TRBJ1-4 -
TGTGCCAGCAGTTACTCTGGGACATTTTACGAGCAGTACTTC CASSYSGTFYEQYF TRBV6-6 - TRBJ2-7 -
TGTGCCAGCTCACCGTCTCAGTACGAGCAGTACTTC CASSPSQYEQYF TRBV18 - TRBJ2-7 -
TGTGCCAGCATCCTTAACTACGAGCAGTACTTC CASILNYEQYF TRBV2 - TRBJ2-7 -
TGTGCCAGCAGTTGGGGGACCGCCCAAGAGACCCAGTACTTC CASSWGTAQETQYF TRBV28 - TRBJ2-5 -
TGTGCCAGCAGTTTGGCCTATGGCTACACCTTC CASSLAYGYTF TRBV28 - TRBJ1-2 few
TGTGCCAGCAGCCTAAAGACAGGGGCCATCTTAACAACTGGAAACACCATATATTTT CASSLKTGAILTTGNTIYF TRBV7-9 TRBD1 TRBJ1-3 -
TGTGCCAGCACCTCAATTACCGGTGAAGCTTTCTTT CASTSITGEAFF TRBV6-5 - TRBJ1-1 -